A single count supports the clone carrying this T cell receptor (beta chain). Its antigen remains unidentified. Researchers ran the PCR with 60 Vbeta and 13 Jbeta primers. The data were produced by immunoSEQ multiplex PCR, yet TCRdb's version contains in-frame clones alone and is incomplete. The sample comprises about 100,000 clones, 70% to 80% of which are singletons, and 15% to 20% rests with the top ten. The data are from a study of cytomegalovirus exposure and HLA in healthy donors. Study findings and constraints: HLA alleles showed associations with 15,000 to 20,000 TCR beta sequences in a later analysis, at a 0.05 false discovery rate.

Those who donated were healthy bone marrow donors. Trimming took off 7 bases at V and 1 base at J, with 17 bases between the two ends. Germline V CDR1 and CDR2: SQVTM, ANQGSEA. This CDR3 comprises 15 residues. V gene TRBV29-1 combines with J gene TRBJ2-1, with a tentative D call TRBD2 (5 bases). Sequencing was performed on PBMCs. The TCR comes from a woman aged 60-75 years in good health and CMV-seropositive. The CDR3 is CSAGVGSYSYNEQFF. The CDR3 nucleotides read TGCAGCGCCGGGGTGGGGTCCTATTCCTACAATGAGCAGTTCTTC.